Listed below are T cell receptor beta chains from one sample, sequenced in a study of T cell changes during pregnancy in multiple sclerosis. Clones were read by immunoSEQ multiplex PCR, and TCRdb kept only the in-frame ones, dropping some. The data show about 80,000 clones, with 92% seen just once and 2.5% to 3% held by the top ten. The specimen was peripheral blood, collected before pregnancy. The source of these receptors is a female donor with multiple sclerosis, enrolled in a pregnancy study. Each CDR3 is given with its conserved first and last residue. The D gene is left open where the match is weak. Clone size is not always given. Where it is, it says once, few, many or a class for expanded clones.

>15|TRBJ1-1|TRBV29-1|-|TRBD1
TGCAGCGTTGAACGTAACGTGGGGACAGGGGATGAAGCTTTCTTT
CSVERNVGTGDEAFF
>16|TRBJ2-1|TRBV9|-|TRBD1
TGTGCCAGCAGCGTAGTCGGACAGGGGAGGTCCAATGAGCAGTTCTTC
CASSVVGQGRSNEQFF
>16|TRBJ2-1|TRBV29-1|-|-
TGCAGCGTTGAAGATAGTAACCTTCGGGTGCGATTCGAGCAGTTCTTC
CSVEDSNLRVRFEQFF
>14|TRBJ2-7|TRBV6-1|-|TRBD2
TGTGCCGTGGGGGGGTCTCCGAGCTCCTACGAGCAGTACTTC
CAVGGSPSSYEQYF
>14|TRBJ2-7|TRBV6-1|many|TRBD1
TGTGCCAGCAGTGAAGGGGACAGCTCCTACGAGCAGTACTTC
CASSEGDSSYEQYF
>13|TRBJ1-1|TRBV2|-|-
TGTGCCAGCAGTGAGACAGTGAACACTGAAGCTTTCTTT
CASSETVNTEAFF
>15|TRBJ1-5|TRBV6-6|-|-
TGTGCCAGCAGTTACTTGGCTCGGGACAATCAGCCCCAGCATTTT
CASSYLARDNQPQHF
>16|TRBJ2-7|TRBV29-1|-|TRBD1
TGCAGCGCCGCCGATACGGGACAGGGGCCCCACTACGAGCAGTACTTC
CSAADTGQGPHYEQYF
>16|TRBJ2-1|TRBV15|once|TRBD2
TGTGCCACCAGCAGAGATATGACTAGCGGGAGAAATGAGCAGTTCTTC
CATSRDMTSGRNEQFF
>13|TRBJ2-4|TRBV6-1|-|-
TGTGCCAGCAGTGACGGAGCCAAAAACATTCAGTACTTC
CASSDGAKNIQYF
>15|TRBJ2-1|TRBV5-1|-|TRBD1
TGCGCCAGCAGCTTGGTGGGGTGGGGGACAGTTGAGCAGTTCTTC
CASSLVGWGTVEQFF
>15|TRBJ2-3|TRBV10-3|-|-
TGTGCCATCAGTGAAGGGGCAGGGCAGACAGATACGCAGTATTTT
CAISEGAGQTDTQYF
>16|TRBJ2-4|TRBV2|-|TRBD1
TGTGCCAGCAGTGACCAGACCGGGACAGAAAAAAACATTCAGTACTTC
CASSDQTGTEKNIQYF
>15|TRBJ2-1|TRBV19|-|-
TGTGCCAGTAGTATATTCGGACTACAACACAATGAGCAGTTCTTC
CASSIFGLQHNEQFF
>11|TRBJ2-7|TRBV6-1|-|-
TGTGCCACAAGCGGAATTTACGAGCAGTACTTC
CATSGIYEQYF
>15|TRBJ2-1|TRBV10-2|once|-
TGCGCCAGCAGTGAGTCAGCGGAACCCTACAATGAGCAGTTCTTC
CASSESAEPYNEQFF
>13|TRBJ2-7|TRBV30|-|TRBD2
TGTGCCTGGAGTCGGGGACTAGCATCCGAGCAGTACTTC
CAWSRGLASEQYF
>14|TRBJ1-5|TRBV15|-|TRBD1
TGTGCCACCAGCGGGACAGGGTCTAGGCAGCCCCAGCATTTT
CATSGTGSRQPQHF
>15|TRBJ2-1|TRBV15|-|TRBD2
TGTGCCACCAGCAGAGAACTAGCGGTCGACAATGAGCAGTTCTTC
CATSRELAVDNEQFF